This T cell receptor (beta chain) was captured in a study of CD8+CD57+ T cells in acquired aplastic anemia. Individuals selected for sequencing had exhibited CD8+CD57+ cell expansion on flow cytometry. Blood was sampled before the patients had received any therapy. Genomic DNA acted as the template from which TCR beta VDJ combination and CDR3 sequence profiling were carried out. TCRdb itself ran the reads through MiXCR, one entry per CDR3 protein. The data show around 430,000 distinct CDR3 sequences, around 30% seen once. Concerning this clonotype itself: Its antigen is unknown. A clone one base away is much larger, so this may be a read error.

General observations from the study: Between patients and controls, CD8+ Simpson's diversity did not vary significantly. Found in both controls and patients were around 31 CD8+ CDR3 sequences.

The CDR3 is 13 amino acids. Germline V gene data show CDR1 as SNHLY and CDR2 as FYNNEI. Sequencing was performed on sorted CD4+, CD8+, or CD8+CD57+ T cells (not recorded which) from PBMCs. The TCR comes from a human donor with aplastic anemia. The genes are TRBV2 and TRBJ2-1; D remains ambiguous. The CDR3 nucleotides read TGTGGCAGCAGACTTGACCGTTACAATGAGCAGTTCTTC. As protein: CGSRLDRYNEQFF.